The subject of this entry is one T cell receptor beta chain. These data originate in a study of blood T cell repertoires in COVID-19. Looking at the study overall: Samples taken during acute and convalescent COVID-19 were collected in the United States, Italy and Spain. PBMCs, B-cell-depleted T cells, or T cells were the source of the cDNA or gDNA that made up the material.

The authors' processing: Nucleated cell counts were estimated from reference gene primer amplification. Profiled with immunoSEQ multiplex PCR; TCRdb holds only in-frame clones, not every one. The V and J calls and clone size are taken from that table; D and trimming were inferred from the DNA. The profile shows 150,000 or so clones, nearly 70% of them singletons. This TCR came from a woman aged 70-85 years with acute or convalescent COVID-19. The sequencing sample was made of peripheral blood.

The CDR3 reads CASSPSQGTSGNTIYF. Here the CDR3 DNA reads TGTGCCAGCTCACCAAGCCAGGGAACGTCTGGAAACACCATATATTTT. This chain connects TRBV18 to TRBJ1-3, with D perhaps matching TRBD1 (5 bases). The germline V gene encodes CDR1 KGHSH and CDR2 LQKENI. Trimming removed 2 bases from V and 1 base from J, with 12 bases in between. CDR3 length: 16 residues.